Listed below are T cell receptor beta chains from one sample, sequenced in a study of CD8 T cells in ankylosing spondylitis. TCRdb independently ran MiXCR on the 5' RACE reads; one entry per CDR3 protein. The sample shows some 220,000 distinct CDR3 sequences, 8% to 11% of them seen only once. The specimen sequenced was blood, either unsorted or a sorted T cell fraction (not recorded which). The receptors come from a male donor with ankylosing spondylitis or in good health (not recorded which). The conserved cysteine and the conserved F or W are not part of the CDR3 here. Fields, in order: V gene, clone size, CDR3 protein. Clone size, where shown, is once, few, many, or a class for clones that have expanded.

TRBV6-6 many ASSYSSRSTPSYEQY
TRBV20-1 many SASHTARYEQY
TRBV29-1 many SVGPHTGELF
TRBV3-1 many ASSQDLIGSQETQY
TRBV24-1 many ATSPGSYNEQF
TRBV10-2 many ASIPTGGLTEAF
TRBV7-2 NA ASSLDSGTTYNEQF
TRBV29-1 few SVEDRRFRDTEAF
TRBV20-1 NA SARNSTGLARETQY
TRBV30 many AWSVRLVAVSLEQY
TRBV12-3/TRBV12-4 many ASSLEVEKLF
TRBV20-1 many SARELDGYT
TRBV5-1 many ASSLDRDYNEQF
TRBV30 NA ARGRGETQY
TRBV7-2 many ASSLAAGGAQETQY
TRBV20-1 NA SANQGQANTEAF
TRBV3-1 many ASSQGDSLSVSRELF
TRBV6-5 NA ASSYSSGTSFPYEQY
TRBV5-1 many ASSLLTNGPYEQY
TRBV20-1 many SARDLRVWSSYNEQF
TRBV6-1 many ASSKTSGVTDTQY
TRBV2 NA ASRLKSVPYNQPQH
TRBV5-1 many ASSFSDSYEQY
TRBV27 many ASSLRGILYEQY
TRBV11-2 many ASSFGLANEQF
TRBV29-1 few SVEGGGRSYT
TRBV10-2 many ASTGQEGYEQY
TRBV20-1 few SAGTGFEDQPQH
TRBV20-1 many SAPLAESSYEQY
TRBV12-3/TRBV12-4 many ASSWGQENTEAF
TRBV3-1 many ASSQDIVFQGGTQY
TRBV30 many AWSAAGNFYNEQF
TRBV5-5 many ASRRQGENTGELF
TRBV5-1 many ASSLGQGAETQY
TRBV20-1 many SASTGTINSPLH
TRBV20-1 many SARRGMGYT
TRBV2 NA ASSEVVNEQF
TRBV12-3/TRBV12-4 many ASSSRTVNMNTEAF
TRBV11-1 many ASSRTLSGGARTGELF
TRBV20-1 many SVESGHLYEQY
TRBV6-5 NA ASSYTGWNGYT
TRBV20-1 many SASSGLGSYEQY
TRBV12-3/TRBV12-4 NA ASRETGVMSGYT
TRBV5-1 many ASSWGGLAGGSSVDEQF
TRBV19 NA ASSTLPGLNTEAF